The 14 T cell receptor beta chains listed next were all sequenced from one sample in a study of vaccination and CD4 T cells after COVID-19. Their recognized antigens are unknown. Sequenced with the Oncomine TCR Beta short-read assay was DNA taken from cultured CD4+ T cells. TCRdb used MiXCR to reprocess the PCR reads, holding one entry per CDR3 protein. Of around 11,000 distinct CDR3 sequences in the sample, over 75% were seen once. Treatment: approximately 10-day PBMC culture with coronavirus spike peptide pools or control peptides (ViraFEST assay). Sequencing was performed on CD4+ T cells from blood, cultured in vitro. The receptors derive from a human donor who had recovered from COVID-19.

V usage is TRBV7-2 and J usage is TRBJ2-5; 7 positions agree with TRBD2. V dropped 2 bases and J dropped 4; count of bases not matched to a gene: 7. The CDR3 is 15 amino acids. Germline lookup yields CDR1 SGHTA and CDR2 FQGNSA. The CDR3 loop is CASSLMGGRGETQYF. Written as DNA, the CDR3 is TGTGCCAGCAGCTTAATGGGCGGGAGAGGAGAGACCCAGTACTTC.

This clonotype showed up just a few times. The chain employs TRBV6-1 and TRBJ1-5, with 9 nucleotides matching TRBD1. The length of the CDR3 is 15 residues. V trimming: 6 bases; J trimming: 4 bases; junction bases outside the gene matches: 7. CDR1 MNHNS and CDR2 SASEGT come from the germline V gene. In DNA, the CDR3 is TGTGCCAGCAGGGGGGACAGGGCCGGGAATCAGCCCCAGCATTTT. Translated: CASRGDRAGNQPQHF.

The V and J genes are TRBV7-2 and TRBJ1-2, with a tentative D call TRBD1 (5 bases). Germline V gives CDR1 SGHTA, CDR2 FQGNSA. CDR3 length: 14 residues. Trimming stripped 5 bases from V and 2 bases from J, with 12 bases between. The DNA for the CDR3 is TGTGCCAGCAGCCGGGGGGGAGGAAACTATGGCTACACCTTC. Amino acid sequence: CASSRGGGNYGYTF.

This clonotype was found once. This chain connects TRBV27 to TRBJ2-1; 11 nucleotides agree with TRBD2. Germline V gene sequence: CDR1 MNHEY, CDR2 SMNVEV (reference sequence). Trimming cost V 6 bases and J 9 bases; bases outside gene matches: 10. The CDR3 contains 15 residues. The CDR3 is CASSLAGGREFEQFF. In DNA form, the CDR3 reads TGTGCCAGCAGCTTAGCGGGAGGGCGGGAGTTTGAGCAGTTCTTC.

This chain links TRBV6-1 with TRBJ1-1; D not certain. Germline CDR1 reads MNHNS; CDR2 reads SASEGT. With 4 bases removed from V and 2 bases from J, the gap between germline ends came to 17 bases. The CDR3 contains 16 residues. The DNA for the CDR3 is TGTGCCAGCAGTGGAGGGAGGGTTAGGAGTAACACTGAAGCTTTCTTT. This encodes CASSGGRVRSNTEAFF.

V gene TRBV7-2 combines with J gene TRBJ1-1; tentatively, D is TRBD1 (5 bases). Trimming pared 5 bases from V and 8 bases from J, leaving 15 bases between. The CDR3 sequence is 13 residues long. Germline CDR1 is SGHTA and CDR2 is FQGNSA. The CDR3 loop reads CASSQTTEPEAFF. As DNA, the CDR3 is TGTGCCAGCAGCCAAACGACAGAACCGGAAGCTTTCTTT.

The chain recombines TRBV19 with TRBJ1-5; D uncertain. CDR1 LNHDA and CDR2 SQIVND come from the germline V gene (reference sequence). This CDR3 comprises 13 residues. Trimming pared 3 bases from V and 6 bases from J, leaving 9 bases between. CDR3 sequence (DNA): TGTGCCAGTAGTATCTTAGTAAGTCAGCCCCAGCATTTT. Translating gives CASSILVSQPQHF.

The chain is built from TRBV5-4 and TRBJ1-3; D is undetermined. Germline lookup yields CDR1 SGHNT and CDR2 YYREEE (reference sequence). This CDR3 has 14 amino acids. With 4 bases removed from V and 4 bases from J, the gap between germline ends came to 12 bases. CDR3 nucleotides: TGTGCCAGCAGCAGCGCCGCCAGGGGAAACACCATATATTTT. Its translation is CASSSAARGNTIYF.

This chain joins TRBV6-4 and TRBJ1-1; maybe TRBD1 (5 bases). The CDR3 spans 13 residues. Germline V gives CDR1 MRHNA, CDR2 SNTAGT. V was cut by 6 bases and J by 1 base, with 9 bases left in between. The CDR3 protein is CASSATGNTEAFF. CDR3 nucleotide sequence: TGTGCCAGCAGCGCCACAGGGAACACTGAAGCTTTCTTT.

This sequence joins TRBV29-1 and TRBJ1-2; 7 bases fit TRBD1. This CDR3 is 13 amino acids long. V was pared by 3 bases and J by 6 bases, with 7 bases of the junction left unmatched. Germline CDR1 SQVTM, CDR2 ANQGSEA. This CDR3 reads CSVEGTERHGYTF. The CDR3 bases are TGCAGCGTTGAGGGGACAGAGAGGCATGGCTACACCTTC. Together with reference TRBV29-1 and TRBJ1-2, the CDR3 gives the full variable domain: SAVISQKPSRDICQRGTSLTIQCQVDSQVTMMFWYRQQPGQSLTLIATANQGSEATYESGFVIDKFPISRPNLTFSTLTVSNMSPEDSSIYLCSVEGTERHGYTFGSGTRLTVV.

The J gene is TRBJ1-1, the V gene TRBV5-1, with 8 nucleotides matching TRBD1. The length of the CDR3 is 16 residues. CDR1 and CDR2 (germline): SGHRS, YFSETQ. V lost 3 bases to trimming and J lost 5 bases; unmatched junction nucleotides: 12. The CDR3 spells CASSSPPDRGGTEAFF. The CDR3 coding sequence is TGCGCCAGCAGCTCACCCCCTGACAGGGGCGGTACTGAAGCTTTCTTT.

This clonotype appeared once. This chain connects TRBV6-5 to TRBJ2-1, with D perhaps TRBD2 (6 bases). The CDR3 totals 14 residues. The germline CDR1 and CDR2 sequences are MNHEY and SVGAGI. Trimming removed 4 bases from V and 4 bases from J, with 11 bases in between. The CDR3 DNA reads as TGTGCCAGCAGTTTGGGACTTGTGTACAATGAGCAGTTCTTC. It encodes CASSLGLVYNEQFF.

The chain uses TRBV11-2 and TRBJ2-5, with no clear D. The germline V gene has CDR1 SGHAT and CDR2 FQNNGV. V was cut by 2 bases and J by 1 base, with 8 bases left in between. The CDR3 has 14 amino acids. The CDR3 loop is CASSLSLAQETQYF. CDR3 coding DNA: TGTGCCAGCAGCTTATCGTTAGCCCAAGAGACCCAGTACTTC. The entire variable domain, with the rest obtained from reference TRBV11-2 and TRBJ2-5, is as follows: EAGVAQSPRYKIIEKRQSVAFWCNPISGHATLYWYQQILGQGPKLLIQFQNNGVVDDSQLPKDRFSAERLKGVDSTLKIQPAKLEDSAVYLCASSLSLAQETQYFGPGTRLLVL.

CDR3 nucleotide sequence: TGCAGTGCTAGATCGCTACGGGGCCCCCAACAGCATTTT. This gives the protein CSARSLRGPQQHF. The genes are TRBV20-1 and TRBJ1-5; D might be TRBD1 (5 bases). This CDR3 is 13 amino acids long. Trimming removed 2 bases at V and 13 bases at J, with 18 bases between. Germline CDR1 DFQATT, CDR2 SNEGSKA (reference sequence).